The 15 T cell receptor beta chains listed next were all sequenced from one sample in a study of blood T cell repertoires in COVID-19. The assay was immunoSEQ multiplex PCR, and TCRdb's table has in-frame clones only and misses some. The sample shows approximately 110,000 clones, about four fifths of them seen only once. Sequenced input: peripheral blood. Every receptor here comes from an elderly man with acute or convalescent COVID-19.

This chain uses TRBV29-1 with TRBJ1-5; 9 bases match TRBD1. The germline CDR1 and CDR2 sequences are SQVTM and ANQGSEA. This CDR3 is 13 amino acids long. Germline trimming cut 6 bases from V and 7 bases from J; bases unmatched to any gene: 7. CDR3 bases: TGCAGCGTGAGGGGGACAGGGACCCAGCCCCAGCATTTT. This translates into CSVRGTGTQPQHF. Full variable domain (rest looked up from reference TRBV29-1 and TRBJ1-5): SAVISQKPSRDICQRGTSLTIQCQVDSQVTMMFWYRQQPGQSLTLIATANQGSEATYESGFVIDKFPISRPNLTFSTLTVSNMSPEDSSIYLCSVRGTGTQPQHFGDGTRLSIL.

The V call is TRBV18, the J call TRBJ1-6; D unclear. Deletions cut 4 bases from V and 7 bases from J, with 8 bases between. Germline CDR1 KGHSH, CDR2 LQKENI. This CDR3 comprises 13 residues. CDR3 bases: TGTGCCAGCTCACTAGACGGGAATTCACCCCTCCACTTT. Protein: CASSLDGNSPLHF.

This clone was observed a single time. This rearrangement joins TRBV12-5 to TRBJ2-7, with D unclear. The CDR3 extends over 13 amino acids. CDR1 and CDR2 from the germline V gene are LGHNT and FRNRAP. Trimming took 8 bases from V and 3 from J, leaving 14 bases between them. The CDR3 region has the DNA TGTGCTAGTTGTTCAGCGAATTGCTACGAGCAGTACTTC. Its protein is CASCSANCYEQYF.

The chain couples TRBV6-6 to TRBJ1-4, with 10 bases aligning to TRBD1. In germline, CDR1 is MNHNY, CDR2 SVGAGI (reference sequence). V was pared by 2 bases and J by 8 bases, with 5 bases of the junction left unmatched. CDR3 size: 15 residues. CDR3 sequence: CASSYQGQGREKLFF. The CDR3 DNA reads as TGTGCCAGCAGTTACCAGGGACAGGGGCGGGAAAAACTGTTTTTT.

The J gene is TRBJ1-4, the V gene TRBV6-5, with TRBD1 matching 7 bases. The CDR3 spans 16 residues. Germline V gives CDR1 MNHEY, CDR2 SVGAGI. V shed 0 bases, J shed 1 base, and the junction held 2 bases outside the gene matches. The CDR3 DNA reads as TGTGCCAGCAGTTACTCGCGGACAGGAACTAATGAAAAACTGTTTTTT. The encoded protein is CASSYSRTGTNEKLFF.

The V gene is TRBV19, the J gene TRBJ2-1, with 8 bases lining up with TRBD1. Germline-derived CDR1 and CDR2 are LNHDA and SQIVND (reference sequence). The ends lost 0 bases at V and 4 bases at J; junction bases unmatched: 17. This CDR3 is built from 20 residues. CDR3 DNA: TGTGCCAGTAGTATAGACCCCCGAGGGCACGTCGGGACAGGTTACAATGAGCAGTTCTTC. Encoded protein: CASSIDPRGHVGTGYNEQFF.

This chain connects TRBV28 to TRBJ1-5; perhaps TRBD1 as D (6 bases). Trimming left V 6 bases short and J 1 base short, with 19 bases between. The CDR3 runs 17 residues. Germline V gene lookup returns CDR1 MDHEN and CDR2 SYDVKM. The CDR3 protein is CASSPWGGRWSNQPQHF. The CDR3 bases are TGTGCCAGCAGCCCGTGGGGGGGGCGGTGGAGCAATCAGCCCCAGCATTTT.

The rearrangement uses TRBV29-1 and TRBJ1-1, with D possibly matching TRBD1 (6 bases). Trimming shortened V by 6 bases and J by 1 base, and 12 bases separated the two germline ends. Germline CDR1 and CDR2: SQVTM and ANQGSEA. The CDR3 totals 13 residues. CDR3 DNA: TGCAGCGTCATGGGACAACAGAACACTGAAGCTTTCTTT. Residues: CSVMGQQNTEAFF.

The genes are TRBV7-9 and TRBJ2-1, with D unclear. This CDR3 spans 16 amino acids. Per the germline V gene, CDR1 is SEHNR and CDR2 is FQNEAQ (reference sequence). Trimming took 5 bases from V and 0 from J, leaving 14 bases between them. CDR3 loop: CASSIPSQISYNEQFF. The CDR3 DNA reads TGTGCCAGCAGCATCCCCAGTCAAATCTCCTACAATGAGCAGTTCTTC.

The J gene is TRBJ2-7, the V gene TRBV15, with a possible D match to TRBD2 (5 bases). Germline values: CDR1 LNHNV, CDR2 YYDKDF (reference sequence). Between the trimmed V and J ends, which lost 6 bases and 2 bases, there was a span of 14 bases. The CDR3 totals 14 residues. This chain's CDR3 is CATSRDYQTYEQYF. In nucleotides, the CDR3 is TGTGCCACCAGTCGAGACTACCAGACCTACGAGCAGTACTTC.

This chain joins TRBV5-8 and TRBJ2-1; 9 bases are shared with TRBD2. With 9 bases clipped from V and 2 bases from J, the junction kept 6 bases outside the gene matches. The CDR3 is 14 amino acids. CDR1 and CDR2 from the germline V gene are SGHTS and YDEGEE. This chain's CDR3 is CANARGRAYNEQFF. The CDR3 nucleotides read TGTGCCAACGCCCGCGGGAGGGCCTACAATGAGCAGTTCTTC.

Of note for this clone: The same CDR3 arises from other DNA sequences in this sample as well. This chain links TRBV7-2 with TRBJ1-3; 7 nucleotides align to TRBD1. CDR3 length: 14 residues. V was pared by 4 bases and J by 2 bases, with 2 bases of the junction left unmatched. Germline lookup yields CDR1 SGHTA and CDR2 FQGNSA. CDR3: CASSSQGTGNTIYF. CDR3 bases: TGTGCCAGCAGCTCACAGGGGACTGGAAACACCATATATTTT.

The chain has TRBV6-5 and TRBJ1-1; 8 nucleotides line up with TRBD1. The CDR3 covers 14 residues. The junction had 3 bases not matched to a gene; V was cut back by 6 bases and J by 0 bases. Germline V gene lookup returns CDR1 MNHEY and CDR2 SVGAGI. CDR3: CASSLDRVNTEAFF. For the CDR3, the DNA is TGTGCCAGCAGCCTGGACAGGGTGAACACTGAAGCTTTCTTT.

This clone came up a few times. CDR3 amino acids: CASSPAAPGNQPQHF. CDR3 nucleotide sequence: TGTGCCAGCTCACCGGCGGCCCCGGGTAATCAGCCCCAGCATTTT. The gene calls are TRBV18 and TRBJ1-5; no clear D gene. The CDR3 has 15 residues. Trimming took 3 bases from V and 4 from J, leaving 13 bases between them. Germline V lookup: CDR1 KGHSH, CDR2 LQKENI.

The chain joins TRBV5-1 to TRBJ1-1; D is unclear. Germline V CDR1 and CDR2: SGHRS, YFSETQ. V lost 4 bases and J lost 0, with 10 bases in between. The CDR3 covers 14 residues. This CDR3 is CASSTDGMNTEAFF. CDR3 in DNA: TGCGCCAGCAGCACCGACGGGATGAACACTGAAGCTTTCTTT. The variable domain in full, completed from reference TRBV5-1 and TRBJ1-1, reads KAGVTQTPRYLIKTRGQQVTLSCSPISGHRSVSWYQQTPGQGLQFLFEYFSETQRNKGNFPGRFSGRQFSNSRSEMNVSTLELGDSALYLCASSTDGMNTEAFFGQGTRLTVV.